Presented here are 32 T cell receptor beta chains from one specimen sequenced in a study of blood T cell repertoires in COVID-19 (dated by TCRdb to the early 2020s). The receptor library was made with the immunoSEQ multiplex PCR assay. Entries here come from immuneACCESS through TCRdb and include only in-frame sequences with V and J called. Some clones fail to appear in such tables; in the studies checked, an unresolved V gene covers under half of the shortfall, and the cause of the remainder is unknown. The sample data list about 270,000 clones, and about 83% of these were observed just once. Jointly, the top ten make up 4.5% to 7% of the sample. Sequencing was carried out using peripheral blood. Source of these receptors: a man aged 80 or over with acute or convalescent COVID-19.

The V and J genes are TRBV19 and TRBJ1-5, with TRBD1 matching over 9 bases. Per germline, CDR1 LNHDA and CDR2 SQIVND (reference sequence). Losses at the gene ends were 0 bases for V and 3 bases for J; bases not matched to a gene: 9. This CDR3 region has 18 residues. CDR3 sequence reads: CASSIDLRQGVFNQPQHF. For the CDR3, the DNA is TGTGCCAGTAGTATAGACCTGCGACAGGGGGTCTTCAATCAGCCCCAGCATTTT.

The gene calls are TRBV3-1 (or the pseudogene TRBV3-2) and TRBJ2-3; weak D call: TRBD1 (6 bases). Trimming removed 0 bases from V and 5 bases from J, with 21 bases in between. The CDR3 consists of 18 residues. The germline gives CDR1 LGHDT, CDR2 YNNKEL (reference sequence). The CDR3 reads CASSQDIPTGHRVDTQYF. CDR3 nucleotides: TGTGCCAGCAGCCAAGATATACCAACGGGACACAGGGTAGATACGCAGTATTTT.

The rearrangement joins TRBV30 to TRBJ2-1, with D possibly TRBD2 on 6 matching bases. Germline values: CDR1 GTSNPN, CDR2 SVGIG (reference sequence). The CDR3 contains 16 residues. V was clipped by 8 bases and J by 7 bases, with 27 bases between them. CDR3 sequence (DNA): TGTGCCGCCGCGTCGGGGGAGCCGGGATCTTATAATGAGCAGTTCTTC. This gives the protein CAAASGEPGSYNEQFF. Complete variable domain (other parts from reference TRBV30 and TRBJ2-1): SQTIHQWPATLVQPVGSPLSLECTVEGTSNPNLYWYRQAAGRGLQLLFYSVGIGQISSEVPQNLSASRPQDRQFILSSKKLLLSDSGFYLCAAASGEPGSYNEQFFGPGTRLTVL.

CDR3 loop: CASSFRGANQPQHF. CDR3 nucleotide sequence: TGTGCCAGCAGCTTCAGGGGGGCCAATCAGCCCCAGCATTTT. The chain recombines TRBV7-8 with TRBJ1-5; 7 bases fit TRBD1. The CDR3 sequence is 14 residues long. Germline CDR1 SGHVS, CDR2 FQNEAQ. V gave up 3 bases and J gave up 3 bases; unmatched junction bases: 2.

This chain links TRBV7-6 with TRBJ2-1; TRBD2 matches 16 bases. Losses at the gene ends were 0 bases for V and 0 bases for J; bases not matched to a gene: 2. Germline values: CDR1 SGHVS, CDR2 FNYEAQ. The CDR3 totals 19 residues. The CDR3 region has the DNA TGTGCCAGCAGCTTAGCGGGGACTAGCGGGAGGGCCTCCTACAATGAGCAGTTCTTC. Its protein product is CASSLAGTSGRASYNEQFF.

This chain joins TRBV10-1 and TRBJ2-7, with 11 bases fitting TRBD2. Germline V gene lookup returns CDR1 WNHNN and CDR2 SYGVQD (reference sequence). The length of the CDR3 is 16 residues. V shed 7 bases and J 1 base; nucleotides not matched to a gene: 9. The DNA of the CDR3 is TGCGCCAGCACCGGGACTAGCGGCTGTGCTTCCTACGAGCAGTACTTC. Translation: CASTGTSGCASYEQYF.

V gene TRBV3-1 (or the pseudogene TRBV3-2) combines with J gene TRBJ2-7; D gene uncertain. This CDR3 region has 12 residues. Per germline, CDR1 LGHDT and CDR2 YNNKEL (reference sequence). The V gene lost 2 bases and the J gene lost 5 bases, with 7 bases spanning the gap. The CDR3 nucleotides read TGTGCCAGCAGCCAAACAAAGAACGAGCAGTACTTC. This translates into CASSQTKNEQYF.

The chain uses TRBV10-3 and TRBJ2-1, with D tentatively TRBD2 (7 bases). CDR1 is ENHRY, CDR2 SYGVKD, per germline. Trimming took 0 bases from V and 4 from J, leaving 10 bases between them. This CDR3 is 15 amino acids long. CDR3 bases: TGTGCCATCAGTGAGTCGAAGGGGGGGTACAATGAGCAGTTCTTC. Translating it yields CAISESKGGYNEQFF.

V and J are TRBV5-6 and TRBJ1-2; D gene unclear. The length of the CDR3 is 13 residues. Germline V gene data show CDR1 as SGHDT and CDR2 as YYEEEE. The V and J ends lost 2 bases and 6 bases respectively, with 11 bases between them. The CDR3 DNA follows: TGTGCCAGCAGCTTAAGACAATCCCATGGCTACACCTTC. This sequence encodes CASSLRQSHGYTF.

CDR3 sequence (DNA): TGCGCCAGCAGCCATCTGAGGGGACTAGCCTACAATGAGCAGTTCTTC. Protein: CASSHLRGLAYNEQFF. The J gene is TRBJ2-1, the V gene TRBV4-1; 8 bases are shared with TRBD2. The CDR3 is 16 residues long. Germline-derived CDR1 and CDR2 are MGHRA and YSYEKL. Trimming cost V 3 bases and J 2 bases; bases outside gene matches: 6.

The chain joins TRBV24-1 to TRBJ2-7, with D perhaps matching TRBD1 (5 bases). The CDR3 is made up of 16 amino acids. Trimming pared 3 bases from V and 2 bases from J, leaving 16 bases between. CDR1 is KGHDR, CDR2 SFDVKD, per germline. CDR3 in amino acids: CATSDAHQGDPYEQYF. For the CDR3, the DNA is TGTGCCACCAGTGATGCACACCAGGGTGACCCCTACGAGCAGTACTTC.

This clone has a handful of counts. This rearrangement joins TRBV13 to TRBJ2-1, with D hard to call. V lost 4 bases, J lost 13 bases, and 14 bases lay in between. Per the germline V gene, CDR1 is PRHDT and CDR2 is FYEKMQ (reference sequence). This CDR3 region has 12 residues. CDR3: CASSSEYGPQFF. CDR3 nucleotide sequence: TGTGCCAGCAGCTCAGAGTATGGGCCTCAGTTCTTC.

The V and J genes are TRBV28 and TRBJ2-6; maybe TRBD2 (5 bases). The germline gives CDR1 MDHEN, CDR2 SYDVKM. V lost 7 bases to trimming and J lost 0 bases, with 16 bases between them. The CDR3 runs to 17 residues. The CDR3 DNA sequence: TGTGCCAGCATTGAAACTAGGGCAGGCTCTGGGGCCAACGTCCTGACTTTC. This translates into CASIETRAGSGANVLTF.

Note on this clone: This same CDR3 is encoded by further DNA sequences in the sample. The V call is TRBV3-1 (or the pseudogene TRBV3-2), the J call TRBJ2-3, with TRBD2 as a possible D gene (5 bases). V was cut by 2 bases and J by 0 bases, with 9 bases left in between. Germline CDR1 reads LGHDT; CDR2 reads YNNKEL (reference sequence). This CDR3 contains 15 residues. In nucleotides, the CDR3 is TGTGCCAGCAGCCAACGGGGTAGGAGCACAGATACGCAGTATTTT. It specifies CASSQRGRSTDTQYF.

The table lists this clone with a few counts. Written as DNA, the CDR3 is TGTGCCAGCAGCTTGGGACAGTTGGTCAATGAGCAGTTCTTC. Protein product: CASSLGQLVNEQFF. The chain uses TRBV5-5 and TRBJ2-1; D is possibly TRBD1 (5 bases). Deletions cut 0 bases from V and 6 bases from J, with 10 bases between. The CDR3 sequence is 14 residues long. CDR1 and CDR2 (germline): SGHKS, YYEKEE (reference sequence).

This chain joins TRBV5-6 and TRBJ2-5; 10 nucleotides match TRBD1. Germline values: CDR1 SGHDT, CDR2 YYEEEE. With V trimmed by 4 bases and J by 4 bases, 10 bases remained unmatched. This CDR3 comprises 16 residues. The CDR3 DNA is TGTGCCAGCAGCAAAGGACAGGGGGGGCGAGGAGAGACCCAGTACTTC. This codes for CASSKGQGGRGETQYF.

The chain recombines TRBV18 with TRBJ1-1; 7 bases line up with TRBD1. The junction had 15 bases not matched to a gene; V was cut back by 0 bases and J by 5 bases. CDR3 length: 18 amino acids. Looked up from germline, CDR1 is KGHSH and CDR2 is LQKENI. CDR3 residues: CASSPPSAIRGQSTEAFF. The CDR3 DNA sequence: TGTGCCAGCTCACCACCGAGCGCAATCCGGGGACAGTCTACTGAAGCTTTCTTT.

J is TRBJ2-2 and V is TRBV5-4, with 9 bases lining up with TRBD1. The CDR3 has 16 residues. With 4 bases clipped from V and 0 bases from J, the junction kept 4 bases outside the gene matches. The germline V gene has CDR1 SGHNT and CDR2 YYREEE (reference sequence). The CDR3 region has the DNA TGTGCCAGCAGCGGGACAGGGACCCCGAACACCGGGGAGCTGTTTTTT. Its protein product is CASSGTGTPNTGELFF. Combining the CDR3 with reference TRBV5-4 and TRBJ2-2 gives the whole variable domain ETGVTQSPTHLIKTRGQQVTLRCSSQSGHNTVSWYQQALGQGPQFIFQYYREEENGRGNFPPRFSGLQFPNYSSELNVNALELDDSALYLCASSGTGTPNTGELFFGEGSRLTVL.

This clone has a count of ten or more. CDR3 coding DNA: TGTGCCAGCAGTGGGGAGATCCTCGGGAGTGAAAAACTGTTTTTT. Amino acids: CASSGEILGSEKLFF. The chain couples TRBV2 to TRBJ1-4, with no clear D. V lost 4 bases to trimming and J lost 7 bases, with 16 bases between them. The CDR3 is 15 amino acids. Germline assignment: CDR1 SNHLY and CDR2 FYNNEI.

In this sample, this clone turned up once. This rearrangement joins TRBV3-1 (or the pseudogene TRBV3-2) to TRBJ2-7; no firm D call. CDR1 LGHDT and CDR2 YNNKEL come from the germline V gene (reference sequence). Trimming removed 6 bases at V and 5 bases at J, with 8 bases between. The CDR3 has 11 amino acids. The CDR3 region is CASRALHEQYF. In nucleotides, the CDR3 is TGTGCCAGCAGGGCCCTCCACGAGCAGTACTTC.

The V call is TRBV7-8, the J call TRBJ1-1; weak D call: TRBD1 (6 bases). The germline V and J ends were trimmed by 5 bases and 1 base, with 11 bases remaining between them. The CDR3 runs to 14 residues. Germline values: CDR1 SGHVS, CDR2 FQNEAQ. The DNA for the CDR3 is TGTGCCAGCAGCCAGGGACACGCGAACACTGAAGCTTTCTTT. The encoded protein is CASSQGHANTEAFF.

The chain recombines TRBV28 with TRBJ2-1, with D possibly TRBD2 on 6 matching bases. Germline loops: CDR1 MDHEN, CDR2 SYDVKM. V lost 4 bases to trimming and J lost 1 base, with 11 bases between them. The CDR3 consists of 15 residues. The CDR3 region has the DNA TGTGCCAGCAGTTGGATAGCGGCTTCCTACAATGAGCAGTTCTTC. Translating it yields CASSWIAASYNEQFF.

The gene calls are TRBV5-6 and TRBJ1-5; 7 positions match TRBD1. The length of the CDR3 is 16 residues. V was pared by 0 bases and J by 3 bases, with 6 bases of the junction left unmatched. Germline values: CDR1 SGHDT, CDR2 YYEEEE. In DNA form, the CDR3 reads TGTGCCAGCAGCTTGGGAGGGGGCAGACCCAATCAGCCCCAGCATTTT. It specifies CASSLGGGRPNQPQHF.

The V gene is TRBV5-5, the J gene TRBJ1-4, with 9 bases fitting TRBD1. The CDR3 is 14 residues long. After removal of 6 bases from V and 8 bases from J, the junction contained 8 bases not matched to a gene. CDR1 and CDR2 (germline): SGHKS, YYEKEE (reference sequence). DNA of the CDR3: TGTGCCAGCACGGAGGACAGGGGACCCGAAAAACTGTTTTTT. The encoded protein is CASTEDRGPEKLFF.

The genes are TRBV3-1 (or the pseudogene TRBV3-2) and TRBJ2-1; 8 nucleotides line up with TRBD2. This CDR3 region has 18 residues. CDR1 and CDR2 from the germline V gene are LGHDT and YNNKEL (reference sequence). V trimming: 2 bases; J trimming: 3 bases; junction bases outside the gene matches: 12. The CDR3, as DNA: TGTGCCAGCAGCCAAACCCGCGGAGCGGGAGTTTACTACAATGAGCAGTTCTTC. Translating it yields CASSQTRGAGVYYNEQFF.

This clone occurred a few times. The genes are TRBV27 and TRBJ2-7; maybe TRBD1 (5 bases). Deletions cut 2 bases from V and 3 bases from J, with 11 bases between. Germline values: CDR1 MNHEY, CDR2 SMNVEV (reference sequence). This CDR3 comprises 14 residues. In nucleotides, the CDR3 is TGTGCCAGCAGTTTACAGGGAAACAGCTACGAGCAGTACTTC. As protein: CASSLQGNSYEQYF.

V is TRBV6-2 or TRBV6-3 and J is TRBJ2-3; 7 bases match TRBD2. The CDR3 consists of 16 residues. Germline-derived CDR1 and CDR2 are MNHEY and SVGEGT. Unmatched junction bases numbered 10, after V lost 5 bases and J lost 2 bases. The CDR3 spells CASSPHSSGYTDTQYF. The CDR3 region has the DNA TGTGCCAGCAGTCCCCATTCTAGCGGATACACAGATACGCAGTATTTT.

The CDR3: CASSEGTGGGHQETQYF. CDR3 in DNA: TGTGCCAGCAGTGAGGGTACCGGGGGGGGTCACCAAGAGACCCAGTACTTC. The rearrangement uses TRBV2 and TRBJ2-5, with 8 positions matching TRBD2. CDR3 size: 17 residues. The germline V gene encodes CDR1 SNHLY and CDR2 FYNNEI. The V gene end was trimmed by 3 bases and the J gene end by 0 bases; junction bases not matched to a gene: 9.

This chain joins TRBV5-1 and TRBJ2-7, with 11 bases matching TRBD2. The germline gives CDR1 SGHRS, CDR2 YFSETQ. The CDR3 consists of 18 residues. V lost 0 bases and J lost 5; bases outside the gene matches: 13. The DNA for the CDR3 is TGCGCCAGCAGCTTGGGCAGGGTAGCGGGAGGGCCAATCGACGAGCAGTACTTC. The encoded protein is CASSLGRVAGGPIDEQYF.

The CDR3 DNA reads as TGCGCCAGCAGCCAAGAGACAGGGCCGGCCAATCAGCCCCAGCATTTT. Encoded protein: CASSQETGPANQPQHF. The chain employs TRBV4-1 and TRBJ1-5, with 7 bases matching TRBD1. Germline assignment: CDR1 MGHRA and CDR2 YSYEKL. The CDR3 runs 16 residues. V lost 0 bases and J lost 3; bases outside the gene matches: 5.

With respect to this clone: As the CDR3 is not closed by the conserved phenylalanine or tryptophan, this likely results from a read error. The DNA is omitted, as the CDR3 cannot be located on it reliably, and the CDR3 follows TCRdb's listing. The rearrangement links TRBV5-4 to TRBJ2-7; TRBD2 is the table's D call and was not checked against the DNA. CDR1 SGHNT and CDR2 YYREEE come from the germline V gene (reference sequence). Ends included, the CDR3 has 11 residues. This CDR3 is CARRGLEIRVA.

The sample holds one count of this clone. The J gene is TRBJ1-2, the V gene TRBV12-3 or TRBV12-4, with D uncertain. This CDR3 spans 13 amino acids. Trimming stripped 1 base from V and 3 bases from J, with 6 bases between. The CDR3 is CASSLGQDYGYTF. Here the CDR3 DNA reads TGTGCCAGCAGTTTAGGGCAGGACTATGGCTACACCTTC.